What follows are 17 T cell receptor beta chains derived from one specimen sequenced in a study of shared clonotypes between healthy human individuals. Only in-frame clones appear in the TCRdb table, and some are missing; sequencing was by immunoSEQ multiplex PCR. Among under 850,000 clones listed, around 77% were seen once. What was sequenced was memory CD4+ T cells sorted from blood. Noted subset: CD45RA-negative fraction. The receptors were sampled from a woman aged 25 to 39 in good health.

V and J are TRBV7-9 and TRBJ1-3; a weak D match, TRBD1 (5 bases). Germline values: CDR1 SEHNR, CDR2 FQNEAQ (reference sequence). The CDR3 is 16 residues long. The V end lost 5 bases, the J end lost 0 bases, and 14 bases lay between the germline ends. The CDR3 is CASSPAGGFSGNTIYF. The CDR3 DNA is TGTGCCAGCAGCCCGGCGGGGGGTTTCTCTGGAAACACCATATATTTT.

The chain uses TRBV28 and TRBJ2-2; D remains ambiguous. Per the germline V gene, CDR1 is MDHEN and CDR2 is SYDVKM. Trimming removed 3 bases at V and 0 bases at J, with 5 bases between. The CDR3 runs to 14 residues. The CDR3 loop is CASSFRPNTGELFF. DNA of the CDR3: TGTGCCAGCAGTTTCCGCCCGAACACCGGGGAGCTGTTTTTT.

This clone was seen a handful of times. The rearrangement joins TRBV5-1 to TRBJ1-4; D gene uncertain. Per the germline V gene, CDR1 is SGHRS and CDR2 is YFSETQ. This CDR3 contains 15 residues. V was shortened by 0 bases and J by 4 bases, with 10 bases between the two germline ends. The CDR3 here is CASSLGVFGNEKLFF. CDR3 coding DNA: TGCGCCAGCAGCTTGGGGGTCTTCGGTAATGAAAAACTGTTTTTT.

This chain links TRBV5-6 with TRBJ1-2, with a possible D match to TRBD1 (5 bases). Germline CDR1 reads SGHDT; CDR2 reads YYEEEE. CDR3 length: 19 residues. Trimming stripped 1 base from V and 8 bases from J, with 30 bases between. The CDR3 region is CASSLFTDRPGDGGRGYTF. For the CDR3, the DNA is TGTGCCAGCAGCTTGTTTACAGACCGGCCCGGAGACGGGGGACGGGGCTACACCTTC. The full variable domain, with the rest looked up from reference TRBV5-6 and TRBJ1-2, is DAGVTQSPTHLIKTRGQQVTLRCSPKSGHDTVSWYQQALGQGPQFIFQYYEEEERQRGNFPDRFSGHQFPNYSSELNVNALLLGDSALYLCASSLFTDRPGDGGRGYTFGSGTRLTVV.

Here the CDR3 DNA reads TGTGCCAGCAGCGCCGGGACTAGCGGACAAGAGACCCAGTACTTC. Amino acids: CASSAGTSGQETQYF. This sequence joins TRBV7-8 and TRBJ2-5, with TRBD2 identical over 11 bases. The CDR3 runs to 15 residues. The germline gives CDR1 SGHVS, CDR2 FQNEAQ. Losses at the gene ends were 5 bases for V and 2 bases for J; bases not matched to a gene: 4.

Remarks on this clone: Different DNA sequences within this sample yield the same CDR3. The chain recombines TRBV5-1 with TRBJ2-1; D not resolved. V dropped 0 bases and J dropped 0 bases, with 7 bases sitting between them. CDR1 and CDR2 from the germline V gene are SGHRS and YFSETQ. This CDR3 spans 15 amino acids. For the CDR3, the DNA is TGCGCCAGCAGCTTGGCCTCTAGCTCCTACAATGAGCAGTTCTTC. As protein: CASSLASSSYNEQFF.

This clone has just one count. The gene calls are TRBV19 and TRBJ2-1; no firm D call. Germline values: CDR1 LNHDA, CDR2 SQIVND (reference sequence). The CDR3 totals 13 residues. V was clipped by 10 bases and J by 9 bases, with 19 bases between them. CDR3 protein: CATQSRRIGEQFF. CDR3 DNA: TGTGCCACCCAGTCCCGGCGCATTGGTGAGCAGTTCTTC.

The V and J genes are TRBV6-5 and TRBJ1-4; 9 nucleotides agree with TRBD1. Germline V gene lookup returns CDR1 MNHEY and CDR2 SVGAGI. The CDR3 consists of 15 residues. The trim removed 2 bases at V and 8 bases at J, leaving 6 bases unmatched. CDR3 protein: CASSYQGQGQEKLFF. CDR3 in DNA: TGTGCCAGCAGTTACCAGGGACAGGGACAAGAAAAACTGTTTTTT.

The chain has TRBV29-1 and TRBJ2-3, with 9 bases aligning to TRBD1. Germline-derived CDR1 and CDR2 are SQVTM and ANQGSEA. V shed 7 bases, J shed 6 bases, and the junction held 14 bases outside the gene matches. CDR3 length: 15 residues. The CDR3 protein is CSATPGTGLVDTQYF. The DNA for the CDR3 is TGCAGCGCTACTCCCGGGACAGGGTTGGTGGATACGCAGTATTTT.

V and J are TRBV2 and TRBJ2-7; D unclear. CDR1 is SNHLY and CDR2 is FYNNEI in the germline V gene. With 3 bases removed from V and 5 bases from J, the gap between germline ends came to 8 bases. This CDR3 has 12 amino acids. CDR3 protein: CASSERFHEQYF. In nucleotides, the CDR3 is TGTGCCAGCAGTGAGAGATTTCACGAGCAGTACTTC.

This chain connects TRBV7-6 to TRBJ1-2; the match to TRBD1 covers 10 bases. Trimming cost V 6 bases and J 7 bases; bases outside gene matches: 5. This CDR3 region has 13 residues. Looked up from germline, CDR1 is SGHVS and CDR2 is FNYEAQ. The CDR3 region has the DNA TGTGCCAGCAGGGCCGGGACAGGGGCTGGCTACACCTTC. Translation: CASRAGTGAGYTF.

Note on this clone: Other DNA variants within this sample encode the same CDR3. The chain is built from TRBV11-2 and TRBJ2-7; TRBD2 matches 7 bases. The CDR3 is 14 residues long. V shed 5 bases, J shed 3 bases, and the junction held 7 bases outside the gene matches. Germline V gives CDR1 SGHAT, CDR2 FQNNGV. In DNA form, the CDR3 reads TGTGCCAGCAGCCCGCAGCGGGATAGCTACGAGCAGTACTTC. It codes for CASSPQRDSYEQYF.

CDR3: CASSPLGDRAEGAFF. CDR3 coding DNA: TGTGCCAGCAGCCCCCTTGGGGACAGGGCTGAAGGAGCTTTCTTT. The chain employs TRBV7-8 and TRBJ1-1; 9 bases line up with TRBD1. The CDR3 runs 15 residues. V lost 5 bases to trimming and J lost 10 bases; unmatched junction nucleotides: 14. CDR1 and CDR2 (germline): SGHVS, FQNEAQ. Together with reference TRBV7-8 and TRBJ1-1, the CDR3 gives the full variable domain: GAGVSQSPRYKVAKRGQDVALRCDPISGHVSLFWYQQALGQGPEFLTYFQNEAQLDKSGLPSDRFFAERPEGSVSTLKIQRTQQEDSAVYLCASSPLGDRAEGAFFGQGTRLTVV.

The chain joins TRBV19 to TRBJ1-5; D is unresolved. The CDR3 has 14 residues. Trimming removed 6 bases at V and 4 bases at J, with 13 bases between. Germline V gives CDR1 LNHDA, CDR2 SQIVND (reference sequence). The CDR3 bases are TGTGCCAGTAGCAATACCGGGAGAAATCAGCCCCAGCATTTT. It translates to CASSNTGRNQPQHF. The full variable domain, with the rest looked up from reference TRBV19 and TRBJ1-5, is DGGITQSPKYLFRKEGQNVTLSCEQNLNHDAMYWYRQDPGQGLRLIYYSQIVNDFQKGDIAEGYSVSREKKESFPLTVTSAQKNPTAFYLCASSNTGRNQPQHFGDGTRLSIL.

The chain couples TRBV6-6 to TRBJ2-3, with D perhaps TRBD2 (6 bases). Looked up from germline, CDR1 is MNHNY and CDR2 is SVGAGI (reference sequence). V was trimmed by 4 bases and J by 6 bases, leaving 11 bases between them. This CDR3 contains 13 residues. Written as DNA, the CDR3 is TGTGCCAGCAGTTGGGACTCCGCGGATACGCAGTATTTT. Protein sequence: CASSWDSADTQYF.

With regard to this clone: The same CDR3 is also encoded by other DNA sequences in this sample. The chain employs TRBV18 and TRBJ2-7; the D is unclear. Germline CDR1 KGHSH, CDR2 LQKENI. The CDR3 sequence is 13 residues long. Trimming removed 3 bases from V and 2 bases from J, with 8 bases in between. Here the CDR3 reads CASSPQDPYEQYF. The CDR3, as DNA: TGTGCCAGCTCACCCCAGGACCCCTACGAGCAGTACTTC.

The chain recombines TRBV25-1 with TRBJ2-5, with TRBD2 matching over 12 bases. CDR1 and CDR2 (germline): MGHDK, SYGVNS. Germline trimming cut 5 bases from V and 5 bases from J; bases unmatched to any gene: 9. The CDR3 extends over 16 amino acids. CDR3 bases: TGTGCCAGCAGTACAAGACTAGCGGGAGAAACGGAGACCCAGTACTTC. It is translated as CASSTRLAGETETQYF.